The rows below give T cell receptor beta chains drawn from one sample of a study of OX40 agonist ivuxolimab in advanced cancers. Some clones are missing from TCRdb's copy, which holds only in-frame ones; the method was immunoSEQ multiplex PCR. The sample yields over 14,000 clones, about 90% seen once. The sequences come from CD4+ or CD8+ T cells sorted from blood, collected in a trial of the OX40 agonist ivuxolimab. All receptors derive from an adult with an advanced solid tumor such as melanoma, head and neck, liver or kidney cancer. Both conserved end residues are part of each CDR3. D genes are given only for firm matches. Only some rows state a clone size, as once, few, many or a class for expanded clones.

d_gene,abundance,j_gene,v_gene,CDR3nt,CDR3aa
TRBD2,.,TRBJ2-3,TRBV27,TGTGCCAGCAGTCCTCCGGGACTAGCCTATACGCAGTATTTT,CASSPPGLAYTQYF
.,.,TRBJ2-2,TRBV6-5,TGTGCCAGCAGTTACTCGGGTGGGCCGGCCGGGGAGCTGTTTTTT,CASSYSGGPAGELFF
TRBD2,.,TRBJ2-2,TRBV28,TGTGCCAGCAGCCTTAGCGGGGGTGCCGGGGAGCTGTTTTTT,CASSLSGGAGELFF
.,once,TRBJ2-3,TRBV27,TGTGCCAGCAGTTTAGGAATTACAGATACGCAGTATTTT,CASSLGITDTQYF
TRBD2,.,TRBJ2-7,TRBV7-2,TGTGCCAGCAGCTGGGGGGGGTTTCCCTACGAGCAGTACTTC,CASSWGGFPYEQYF
.,.,TRBJ2-3,TRBV11-2,TGTGCCAGCAGCTTAAACCCAAGACCTAGCACAGATACGCAGTATTTT,CASSLNPRPSTDTQYF
.,.,TRBJ2-3,TRBV12-5,TGTGCTAGTGGTTTGGCCGAAACGAGCACAGATACGCAGTATTTT,CASGLAETSTDTQYF
.,.,TRBJ1-2,TRBV4-2,TGTGCCAGCAGCATAGGGGGGGGTAGTGGCTACACCTTC,CASSIGGGSGYTF
.,.,TRBJ2-7,TRBV4-1,TGCGCCAGCAGCCAAGTCCAGGGATACTCCTACGAGCAGTACTTC,CASSQVQGYSYEQYF
.,.,TRBJ2-1,TRBV27,TGTGCCAGCAGTTTATCGTTGGGAGTAGGACACAATGAGCAGTTCTTC,CASSLSLGVGHNEQFF
TRBD2,.,TRBJ2-7,TRBV5-1,TGCGCCAGCAGCCTACTCCCAGGACTAGCCTACGAGCAGTACTTC,CASSLLPGLAYEQYF
TRBD2,.,TRBJ2-2,TRBV7-9,TGTGCCAGCAGCCCTAGCGGTACGAACACCGGGGAGCTGTTTTTT,CASSPSGTNTGELFF
.,.,TRBJ1-2,TRBV4-1,TGCGCCAGCAGCATTATCGCAACGGACGCTAACTATGGCTACACCTTC,CASSIIATDANYGYTF
TRBD2,.,TRBJ2-3,TRBV4-1,TGCGCCAGCAGCTTAGTCGGGACTAGCGGCACAGATACGCAGTATTTT,CASSLVGTSGTDTQYF
.,once,TRBJ1-5,TRBV4-2,TGTGCCAGCAGCCAAGTGGCTCAAGGGGCAGGACCAAATCAGCCCCAGCATTTT,CASSQVAQGAGPNQPQHF
.,large,TRBJ1-1,TRBV14,TGTGCCAGCAGCCAAGCGTACACTGAAGCTTTCTTT,CASSQAYTEAFF
TRBD2,.,TRBJ2-3,TRBV7-8,TGTGCCAGCAGCTGGGGACTAGCGGGAGGCCCAGATACGCAGTATTTT,CASSWGLAGGPDTQYF
.,.,TRBJ2-7,TRBV18,TGTGCCAGCTCACCACCGCCGGGAGTTGGTTACGAGCAGTACTTC,CASSPPPGVGYEQYF
.,.,TRBJ2-3,TRBV6-5,TGTGCCAGCAGTTACTCGAACGGGGATACGCAGTATTTT,CASSYSNGDTQYF
.,.,TRBJ2-6,TRBV5-8,TGTGCCAGCAGCTTGAATTTCGCGCAGGTGGGGGCTGGGGCCAACGTCCTGACTTTC,CASSLNFAQVGAGANVLTF
TRBD2,.,TRBJ2-3,TRBV7-2,TGTGCCAGCAGCTTTAGCGGGAGGGCCGAGGATACGCAGTATTTT,CASSFSGRAEDTQYF
TRBD2,.,TRBJ2-7,TRBV5-1,TGCGCCAGCAGCTTGGGACTAGCGGGAGCCTACGAGCAGTACTTC,CASSLGLAGAYEQYF
.,.,TRBJ1-1,TRBV11-1,TGTGCCAGCAGCCATACAGGGACCACTGAAGCTTTCTTT,CASSHTGTTEAFF
.,.,TRBJ1-5,TRBV11-3,TGTGCCAGCAAACGTGGGGGGGGCCCTAGCAATCAGCCCCAGCATTTT,CASKRGGGPSNQPQHF
TRBD1,.,TRBJ2-7,TRBV9,TGTGCCAGCAGCGAGACAGGGGCCCCAACCTACGAGCAGTACTTC,CASSETGAPTYEQYF
TRBD1,.,TRBJ2-1,TRBV2,TGTGCCAGCAGAGTACAGGGGTTCGGTTACAATGAGCAGTTCTTC,CASRVQGFGYNEQFF
.,.,TRBJ1-4,TRBV27,TGTGCCAGCAGTTTTACGGCCTCATCAGGGTCCGAAAAACTGTTTTTT,CASSFTASSGSEKLFF
TRBD2,.,TRBJ2-7,TRBV28,TGTGCCAGCAGTTTGACTAGCGGGAGTTCCGAGCAGTACTTC,CASSLTSGSSEQYF
.,few,TRBJ1-2,TRBV9,TGTGCCAGCAGCCCGGACACCTATGGCTACACCTTC,CASSPDTYGYTF
TRBD1,.,TRBJ1-1,TRBV19,TGTGCCAGTAGTATTCGGACAGGTGAAGCTTTCTTT,CASSIRTGEAFF
.,.,TRBJ2-7,TRBV7-2,TGTGCCAGCAGCTTAGGACCTGAGCCGCCTATCTCCTACGAGCAGTACTTC,CASSLGPEPPISYEQYF
.,.,TRBJ2-7,TRBV19,TGTGCCAGTAGTAATCGTACTCCCGGAGGGTTCTACGAGCAGTACTTC,CASSNRTPGGFYEQYF
.,.,TRBJ2-1,TRBV18,TGTGCCAGCCACCCAAGGGCTGGGTTTGAGCAGTTCTTC,CASHPRAGFEQFF
TRBD1,.,TRBJ2-5,TRBV7-9,TGTGCCAGCCGGCGCGCGGGACAGGGGCTAGAGACCCAGTACTTC,CASRRAGQGLETQYF
TRBD2,.,TRBJ2-1,TRBV5-1,TGCGCCAGCAGCCCCCTATCGACTAGCGGGAATAATGAGCAGTTCTTC,CASSPLSTSGNNEQFF
.,.,TRBJ2-1,TRBV5-5,TGTGCCAGCAGCTCGGGACTGGAGTACAATGAGCAGTTCTTC,CASSSGLEYNEQFF
TRBD2,.,TRBJ2-7,TRBV27,TGTGCCAGCAGTACCTCAGCGGGAGAGGCCTACGAGCAGTACTTC,CASSTSAGEAYEQYF
.,.,TRBJ2-3,TRBV10-3,TGTGCCATCAGTGGAAAGTGGCTTACAGATACGCAGTATTTT,CAISGKWLTDTQYF
.,.,TRBJ2-7,TRBV10-3,TGTGCCATCAAGGATTTAGATACCTACGAGCAGTACTTC,CAIKDLDTYEQYF
TRBD2,.,TRBJ2-3,TRBV28,TGTGCCAGCAGTTTCCTAGCGGGAGGGGGAGATACGCAGTATTTT,CASSFLAGGGDTQYF
TRBD2,.,TRBJ2-1,TRBV6-5,TGTGCCAGCAGTTACCTAGCGGGTTACAATGAGCAGTTCTTC,CASSYLAGYNEQFF
TRBD2,.,TRBJ2-1,TRBV19,TGTGCCAGTAGTATCCTAGCGGGAGGGTATGAGCAGTTCTTC,CASSILAGGYEQFF
.,.,TRBJ2-1,TRBV11-2,TGTGCCAGCAGCCTCGTTTCTGGCAATGAGCAGTTCTTC,CASSLVSGNEQFF
.,.,TRBJ1-2,TRBV5-1,TGCGCCAGCAGCCCGGAACCGTCTTCGGGTCGGGGACTCGGCTACACCTTC,CASSPEPSSGRGLGYTF
TRBD2,.,TRBJ2-1,TRBV27,TGTGCCAGCAGTTTAGAGGCTAGCGGGGGGACCCGAATCTACAATGAGCAGTTCTTC,CASSLEASGGTRIYNEQFF
.,few,TRBJ2-4,TRBV7-9,TGTGCCAGCAGCTTAGTATCCGGAGGGCGGGACATTCAGTACTTC,CASSLVSGGRDIQYF
TRBD1,few,TRBJ2-7,TRBV7-9,TGTGCCAGCAGCTCCGGGACAGGGTTCTACGAGCAGTACTTC,CASSSGTGFYEQYF
.,.,TRBJ2-5,TRBV6-4,TGTGCCAGCAGCGCCTGGGGTGGGATGGAGACCCAGTACTTC,CASSAWGGMETQYF
.,.,TRBJ2-7,TRBV6-1,TGTGCCAGCAGTGAAGCGCGGGACAGCTACGAGCAGTACTTC,CASSEARDSYEQYF
.,.,TRBJ1-1,TRBV5-1,TGCGCCAGCAGCTATACAGGGTTTACTGAAGCTTTCTTT,CASSYTGFTEAFF
.,.,TRBJ1-3,TRBV19,TGTGCCAGTAGTATACCAGGGACTGGAAACACCATATATTTT,CASSIPGTGNTIYF
.,.,TRBJ2-4,TRBV4-1,TGCGCCAGCAGCCAAGTCCCAGGGGCGTTAGCCAAAAACATTCAGTACTTC,CASSQVPGALAKNIQYF
.,.,TRBJ2-5,TRBV28,TGTGCCAGCAGCTTGGGGGGGACCCAGTACTTC,CASSLGGTQYF
.,.,TRBJ1-2,TRBV2,TGTGCCAGCACGAGGGACACCTATGGCTACACCTTC,CASTRDTYGYTF
.,.,TRBJ2-7,TRBV14,TGTGCCAGCAGCCCGGGTTCAACCTACGAGCAGTACTTC,CASSPGSTYEQYF
.,once,TRBJ2-3,TRBV25-1,TGTGCCAGCAGTGAATTGGGGATTGATGATACGCAGTATTTT,CASSELGIDDTQYF
TRBD2,.,TRBJ2-3,TRBV9,TGTGCCAGCAGCAACCCTCTAGCGGGAGTGTCAGATACGCAGTATTTT,CASSNPLAGVSDTQYF
.,.,TRBJ1-2,TRBV19,TGTGCCAGTAGTATACCAATTCTCGGTGGCTACACCTTC,CASSIPILGGYTF
TRBD1,.,TRBJ2-2,TRBV15,TGTGCCACCAGCAGAGGGGCAGGGGGTTACACCGGGGAGCTGTTTTTT,CATSRGAGGYTGELFF